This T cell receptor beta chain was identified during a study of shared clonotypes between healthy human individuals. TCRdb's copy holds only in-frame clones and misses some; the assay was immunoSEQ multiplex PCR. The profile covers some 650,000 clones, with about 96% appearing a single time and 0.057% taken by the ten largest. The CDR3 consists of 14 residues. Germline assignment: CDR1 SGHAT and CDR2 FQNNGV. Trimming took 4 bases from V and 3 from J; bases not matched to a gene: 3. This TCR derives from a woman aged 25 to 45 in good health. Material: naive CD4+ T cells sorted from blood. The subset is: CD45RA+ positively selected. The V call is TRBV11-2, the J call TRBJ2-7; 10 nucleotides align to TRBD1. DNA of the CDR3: TGTGCCAGCAGCTCGACAGGGGGCTACTACGAGCAGTACTTC. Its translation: CASSSTGGYYEQYF. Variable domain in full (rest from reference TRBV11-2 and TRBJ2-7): EAGVAQSPRYKIIEKRQSVAFWCNPISGHATLYWYQQILGQGPKLLIQFQNNGVVDDSQLPKDRFSAERLKGVDSTLKIQPAKLEDSAVYLCASSSTGGYYEQYFGPGTRLTVT.